The present T cell receptor (beta chain) was sequenced within a study of blood T cell repertoires in COVID-19. The CDR3 has 14 amino acids. Trimming stripped 5 bases from V and 5 bases from J, with 10 bases between. Germline V CDR1 and CDR2: KGHSH, LQKENI. Assay used: immunoSEQ multiplex PCR; TCRdb lists only in-frame clones, some missing. This table has more than 200,000 clones, around nine tenths appearing once. This chain connects TRBV18 to TRBJ1-6, with D possibly being TRBD1 (6 bases). The sequence came from a woman in her forties or fifties who had recovered from COVID-19. The specimen was PBMCs or T cells enriched from blood (not recorded which). Here the CDR3 reads CASSSGADNSPLHF. The CDR3, as DNA: TGTGCCAGCTCATCAGGGGCGGATAATTCACCCCTCCACTTT.